This T cell receptor (beta chain) was observed in a study of shared clonotypes between healthy human individuals. Whole-study results and caveats: The donor pool, a small one, limited the genetic and exposure-history diversity represented.

Using immunoSEQ multiplex PCR, the repertoire was profiled, and TCRdb retains in-frame clones only, with some absent. The sample contains 2.5 million or so clones, about 92% of which appear only once. On this clone itself: Antigen unknown.

Sample: naive CD4+ T cells sorted from blood. The subset: CD45RA+ positively selected. This sequence originates from a man between 18 and 29 years old in good health.

Written as DNA, the CDR3 is TGTGCCAGCAGCCTTTATGGCGGAAACACCATATATTTT. This encodes CASSLYGGNTIYF. V gene TRBV7-9 combines with J gene TRBJ1-3; no firm D call. The CDR3 length is 13 residues. Germline V lookup: CDR1 SEHNR, CDR2 FQNEAQ (reference sequence). V lost 5 bases and J 4 bases, leaving 9 bases between the germline ends.